The rows below give T cell receptor beta chains drawn from one sample of a study of shared clonotypes between healthy human individuals. The method was immunoSEQ multiplex PCR; TCRdb's version includes in-frame clones alone and lacks a portion of them. The table shows 1.5 million to 1.9 million clones, with 95% to 99% occurring only once. The sequencing sample was made of naive CD4+ T cells sorted from blood. These receptors all stem from a man aged 25-45 years in good health. The CDR3 runs from the conserved cysteine through the conserved F or W. Each record gives: J gene, D gene, V gene, clone size, CDR3 DNA, CDR3 protein. D genes are given only for firm matches. Clone size is not always given. Where it is, it says once, few, many or a class for expanded clones.

J: TRBJ1-1
D: TRBD1
V: TRBV5-1
size: NA
DNA: TGCGCCAGCAGCCTGACAGGGTTGAACACTGAAGCTTTCTTT
CDR3: CASSLTGLNTEAFF

J: TRBJ2-5
D: TRBD2
V: TRBV7-2
size: NA
DNA: TGTGCCAGCACCGTAGCGGGAGGGTACCAAGAGACCCAGTACTTC
CDR3: CASTVAGGYQETQYF

J: TRBJ1-1
D: NA
V: TRBV10-3
size: NA
DNA: TGTGCCATCAGCGGGGGTGTGAACACTGAAGCTTTCTTT
CDR3: CAISGGVNTEAFF

J: TRBJ2-7
D: TRBD2
V: TRBV7-2
size: NA
DNA: TGTGCCAGCAGCTCACTAGCGGGGGGCTACGAGCAGTACTTC
CDR3: CASSSLAGGYEQYF

J: TRBJ1-5
D: NA
V: TRBV18
size: NA
DNA: TGTGCCAGCTCAGGGCAGGGTCAGCCCCAGCATTTT
CDR3: CASSGQGQPQHF

J: TRBJ2-5
D: NA
V: TRBV5-1
size: NA
DNA: TGCGCCAGCAGCTCAGTGACAGGAACCCAAGAGACCCAGTACTTC
CDR3: CASSSVTGTQETQYF

J: TRBJ1-5
D: TRBD1
V: TRBV19
size: NA
DNA: TGTGCCAGTAGCCGTGACAGGGGAATTCAGCCCCAGCATTTT
CDR3: CASSRDRGIQPQHF

J: TRBJ1-5
D: NA
V: TRBV7-6
size: NA
DNA: TGTGCCAGCAGCTTAGAAGTCGGGACTTATCAGCATTTT
CDR3: CASSLEVGTYQHF

J: TRBJ2-5
D: TRBD1
V: TRBV9
size: NA
DNA: TGTGCCAGCAGCGTAGGCGTAGGGGGCGCATATCGAGAGACCCAGTACTTC
CDR3: CASSVGVGGAYRETQYF

J: TRBJ2-2
D: TRBD1
V: TRBV5-6
size: NA
DNA: TGTGCCAGCAGCGCTCAAAGACAGGGGGCGCGCGGGGAGCTGTTTTTT
CDR3: CASSAQRQGARGELFF

J: TRBJ1-2
D: NA
V: TRBV28
size: NA
DNA: TGTGCCAGCAGTTTAGTTGGCAGGTCGAATTATGGCTACACCTTC
CDR3: CASSLVGRSNYGYTF

J: TRBJ2-3
D: NA
V: TRBV5-4
size: NA
DNA: TGTGCCAGCAGCCAGGACAGTGTGGATACGCAGTATTTT
CDR3: CASSQDSVDTQYF

J: TRBJ2-7
D: TRBD2
V: TRBV18
size: NA
DNA: TGTGCCAGCTCACCACCGGTCAGGGGCTTGACTAGCGGGAGTTACGAGCAGTACTTC
CDR3: CASSPPVRGLTSGSYEQYF

J: TRBJ1-2
D: TRBD1
V: TRBV4-1
size: NA
DNA: TGCGCCAGCAGCCAAGAGCGCACGGACAGGGGTCTCTATGGCTACACCTTC
CDR3: CASSQERTDRGLYGYTF

J: TRBJ2-2
D: NA
V: TRBV28
size: NA
DNA: TGTGCCAGCAGTCTCAGGACGGGAATCACCGGGGAGCTGTTTTTT
CDR3: CASSLRTGITGELFF

J: TRBJ2-3
D: NA
V: TRBV5-6
size: once
DNA: TGTGCCAGCAGCTTGCAACCGGGGCTACCGACAGATACGCAGTATTTT
CDR3: CASSLQPGLPTDTQYF

J: TRBJ1-5
D: NA
V: TRBV2
size: NA
DNA: TGTGCCAGCAGTGCGTTTACGGACAGCCAGCCCCAGCATTTT
CDR3: CASSAFTDSQPQHF

J: TRBJ1-5
D: NA
V: TRBV15
size: NA
DNA: TGTGCCACCAGCAGAGACCGGCGTAATCAGCCCCAGCATTTT
CDR3: CATSRDRRNQPQHF

J: TRBJ2-7
D: NA
V: TRBV5-1
size: once
DNA: TGCGCCAGCAGTCCGCGGCCCAGGAGCTCCTACGAGCAGTACTTC
CDR3: CASSPRPRSSYEQYF

J: TRBJ1-1
D: NA
V: TRBV19
size: once
DNA: TGTGCCAGTGGACCACAGGGTAACACTGAAGCTTTCTTT
CDR3: CASGPQGNTEAFF

J: TRBJ1-1
D: NA
V: TRBV5-1
size: NA
DNA: TGCGCCAGCAGCTTGGTTGGACCCAACACTGAAGCTTTCTTT
CDR3: CASSLVGPNTEAFF

J: TRBJ1-2
D: NA
V: TRBV6-5
size: NA
DNA: TGTGCCAGCGGGGAAATCATAAACTATGGCTACACCTTC
CDR3: CASGEIINYGYTF

J: TRBJ1-1
D: NA
V: TRBV5-1
size: NA
DNA: TGCGCCAGCAGCTTTGGGGGTGACACTGAAGCTTTCTTT
CDR3: CASSFGGDTEAFF

J: TRBJ2-1
D: NA
V: TRBV5-4
size: NA
DNA: TGTGCCAGCAGCCCTCTGGGGGGGGCCAACAATGAGCAGTTCTTC
CDR3: CASSPLGGANNEQFF

J: TRBJ2-7
D: NA
V: TRBV5-4
size: NA
DNA: TGTGCCAGCAGTTCTCAGGGGGGTCGGCGGAACTCCTACGAGCAGTACTTC
CDR3: CASSSQGGRRNSYEQYF

J: TRBJ2-4
D: NA
V: TRBV4-3
size: NA
DNA: TGCGCCAGCAGCCAAGGACAGTTCAACATTCAGTACTTC
CDR3: CASSQGQFNIQYF

J: TRBJ2-7
D: NA
V: TRBV5-1
size: NA
DNA: TGCGCCAGCACAGTGCAGGGTTACTCCTACGAGCAGTACTTC
CDR3: CASTVQGYSYEQYF

J: TRBJ2-7
D: TRBD2
V: TRBV28
size: NA
DNA: TGTGCCAGCAGTTTGGGCGGGGGAACCTACGAGCAGTACTTC
CDR3: CASSLGGGTYEQYF

J: TRBJ1-5
D: NA
V: TRBV6-5
size: NA
DNA: TGTGCCAGCAGTTACTCGAACGGTCAGCCCCAGCATTTT
CDR3: CASSYSNGQPQHF

J: TRBJ1-2
D: NA
V: TRBV30
size: NA
DNA: TGTGCCTGCGTTCCAGGGTCTGGCTACACCTTC
CDR3: CACVPGSGYTF

J: TRBJ2-1
D: NA
V: TRBV4-3
size: NA
DNA: TGCGCCAGCAGCCAAGTCGTTGGATCAAATGAGCAGTTCTTC
CDR3: CASSQVVGSNEQFF

J: TRBJ1-5
D: TRBD1
V: TRBV4-2
size: NA
DNA: TGTGCCAGCAGCTTTCGATCCGGGACAGGGGCAGGGAGCAATCAGCCCCAGCATTTT
CDR3: CASSFRSGTGAGSNQPQHF

J: TRBJ1-2
D: TRBD1
V: TRBV5-1
size: NA
DNA: TGCGCCAGCAGCTCTCGACAGGGGAACTATGGCTACACCTTC
CDR3: CASSSRQGNYGYTF

J: TRBJ2-1
D: NA
V: TRBV28
size: NA
DNA: TGTGCCAGCACCCCACAGGGATGGGCCTACAATGAGCAGTTCTTC
CDR3: CASTPQGWAYNEQFF

J: TRBJ2-5
D: NA
V: TRBV7-6
size: NA
DNA: TGTGCCAGCAGCGGAGGGGGACGAGGAACCCAGTACTTC
CDR3: CASSGGGRGTQYF

J: TRBJ2-7
D: NA
V: TRBV5-1
size: NA
DNA: TGCGCCAGCAGCAGGGTAGCGGTCAGCTACGAGCAGTACTTC
CDR3: CASSRVAVSYEQYF

J: TRBJ2-7
D: NA
V: TRBV2
size: NA
DNA: TGTGCCAGCAGCAACTTGGCTAGCAGGTCCTACGAGCAGTACTTC
CDR3: CASSNLASRSYEQYF

J: TRBJ2-1
D: NA
V: TRBV18
size: NA
DNA: TGTGCCAGCTCACAGTTGTCTGTAAGCTCCTACAATGAGCAGTTCTTC
CDR3: CASSQLSVSSYNEQFF

J: TRBJ1-5
D: TRBD1
V: TRBV6-6
size: once
DNA: TGTGCCAGCAGTTACGACAGGGGGCTTCAGCCCCAGCATTTT
CDR3: CASSYDRGLQPQHF

J: TRBJ2-3
D: TRBD2
V: TRBV7-9
size: NA
DNA: TGTGCCAGCAGCTTTCTAGCGGGAGTTTTAGATACGCAGTATTTT
CDR3: CASSFLAGVLDTQYF

J: TRBJ2-3
D: TRBD2
V: TRBV7-2
size: NA
DNA: TGTGCCAGCAGCCCTCGCCGGACTAGCGGGAGGCCCACAGATACGCAGTATTTT
CDR3: CASSPRRTSGRPTDTQYF

J: TRBJ2-7
D: NA
V: TRBV6-5
size: NA
DNA: TGTGCCAGCAGTTACGAGCCATATGGCCCCGAGCAGTACTTC
CDR3: CASSYEPYGPEQYF

J: TRBJ1-1
D: NA
V: TRBV5-4
size: NA
DNA: TGTGCCAGCAGCCCCTGGAGTCAGAACACTGAAGCTTTCTTT
CDR3: CASSPWSQNTEAFF

J: TRBJ2-5
D: TRBD2
V: TRBV19
size: NA
DNA: TGTGCCAGTAGTATTCTCCCTAGCGGGAGGGTGGAGACCCAGTACTTC
CDR3: CASSILPSGRVETQYF

J: TRBJ1-2
D: TRBD1
V: TRBV28
size: NA
DNA: TGTGCCAGCAGTGGTGAGGCGGCGTGGGGACAGGGGAGAAATCGGAGTGGCTACACCTTC
CDR3: CASSGEAAWGQGRNRSGYTF

J: TRBJ2-3
D: NA
V: TRBV14
size: NA
DNA: TGTGCCAGCAGCCAACGGGTGTTGGGGACAGATACGCAGTATTTT
CDR3: CASSQRVLGTDTQYF